This is a list of T cell receptor beta chains from one sample in a study of cytomegalovirus exposure and HLA in healthy donors. The assay was immunoSEQ multiplex PCR, and TCRdb's table has in-frame clones only and misses some. The table lists 74,000 or so clones, over 70% of them singletons, with approximately 7.3% in the top ten. The sequencing input was PBMCs. These TCRs come from a woman between 35 and 50 years old in good health and CMV-seronegative. CDR3s include the opening cysteine and the closing phenylalanine or tryptophan. Fields, in order: V gene, CDR3 length, J gene, clone size, D gene, CDR3 DNA, CDR3 protein. The D gene is left open where the match is weak. Only some rows state a clone size, as once, few, many or a class for expanded clones.

v_gene: TRBV7-9
len: 14
j_gene: TRBJ2-7
abundance: few
d_gene: -
CDR3nt: TGTGCCAGCAGCCAGCGACTAGATGCCTACGAGCAGTACTTC
CDR3aa: CASSQRLDAYEQYF

v_gene: TRBV6-1
len: 15
j_gene: TRBJ2-7
abundance: -
d_gene: -
CDR3nt: TGTGCCAGCAGTGCCCTCCCGACTCCCAACTACGAGCAGTACTTC
CDR3aa: CASSALPTPNYEQYF

v_gene: TRBV5-1
len: 18
j_gene: TRBJ1-5
abundance: -
d_gene: -
CDR3nt: TGCGCCAGCAGCTTGGAGCCCCGGGACAAATATAGCAATCAGCCCCAGCATTTT
CDR3aa: CASSLEPRDKYSNQPQHF

v_gene: TRBV5-1
len: 15
j_gene: TRBJ1-3
abundance: -
d_gene: TRBD1
CDR3nt: TGCGCCAGCAGCTCAGGGGGCATGACTGGAAACACCATATATTTT
CDR3aa: CASSSGGMTGNTIYF

v_gene: TRBV14
len: 14
j_gene: TRBJ2-7
abundance: -
d_gene: -
CDR3nt: TGTGCCAGCAGCCAATACAGGGATGGGGGCGAGCAGTACTTC
CDR3aa: CASSQYRDGGEQYF

v_gene: TRBV5-3
len: 16
j_gene: TRBJ2-2
abundance: few
d_gene: TRBD2
CDR3nt: TGTGCCAGAAGCCGGATAACGCGGGGGGGCCCAGGGGAGCTGTTTTTT
CDR3aa: CARSRITRGGPGELFF

v_gene: TRBV27
len: 13
j_gene: TRBJ1-4
abundance: once
d_gene: -
CDR3nt: TGTGCCAGCCTCGCCCGGGCGGGGGGAAAACTGTTTTTT
CDR3aa: CASLARAGGKLFF

v_gene: TRBV9
len: 19
j_gene: TRBJ2-1
abundance: -
d_gene: TRBD2
CDR3nt: TGTGCCAGCAGCGTAGCGGGACTAGCGGGGGGGAACTCCTACAATGAGCAGTTCTTC
CDR3aa: CASSVAGLAGGNSYNEQFF

v_gene: TRBV14
len: 15
j_gene: TRBJ2-7
abundance: -
d_gene: TRBD1
CDR3nt: TGTGCCAGCAGCCTGTCCGGGACAGGGGTTTACGAGCAGTACTTC
CDR3aa: CASSLSGTGVYEQYF

v_gene: TRBV19
len: 15
j_gene: TRBJ1-2
abundance: few
d_gene: -
CDR3nt: TGTGCCAGTAGTATTGTAGCTACCGATCAATATGGCTACACCTTC
CDR3aa: CASSIVATDQYGYTF

v_gene: TRBV6-1
len: 15
j_gene: TRBJ1-3
abundance: -
d_gene: -
CDR3nt: TGTGCCAGCTACAGGGACCGAAGCTCTGGAAACACCATATATTTT
CDR3aa: CASYRDRSSGNTIYF

v_gene: TRBV5-4
len: 13
j_gene: TRBJ2-2
abundance: -
d_gene: -
CDR3nt: TGTGCCAGCAGCATACAGGGCTCCGGGGAGCTGTTTTTT
CDR3aa: CASSIQGSGELFF

v_gene: TRBV19
len: 15
j_gene: TRBJ2-1
abundance: -
d_gene: TRBD2
CDR3nt: TGTGCCAGTAGTTCAGGGCTAGCGGGAAGCGATGAGCAGTTCTTC
CDR3aa: CASSSGLAGSDEQFF

v_gene: TRBV28
len: 14
j_gene: TRBJ2-4
abundance: -
d_gene: TRBD2
CDR3nt: TGTGCCAGCAGTTTAGGGGGTGGGGGGGACATTCAGTACTTC
CDR3aa: CASSLGGGGDIQYF

v_gene: TRBV30
len: 17
j_gene: TRBJ2-6
abundance: -
d_gene: -
CDR3nt: TGTGCCTGGAGTAAAGGACAGTTTTTCTCTGGGGCCAACGTCCTGACTTTC
CDR3aa: CAWSKGQFFSGANVLTF

v_gene: TRBV19
len: 16
j_gene: TRBJ2-1
abundance: -
d_gene: TRBD1
CDR3nt: TGTGCCAGTACCTCAGTTTCGACAGGGAGAAAAAATGAGCAGTTCTTC
CDR3aa: CASTSVSTGRKNEQFF

v_gene: TRBV10-3
len: 14
j_gene: TRBJ2-7
abundance: few
d_gene: -
CDR3nt: TGTGCCATCAGTTGGACTAATCCAACCTACGAGCAGTACTTC
CDR3aa: CAISWTNPTYEQYF

v_gene: TRBV7-9
len: 12
j_gene: TRBJ2-1
abundance: -
d_gene: -
CDR3nt: TGTGCCAGCAGCTTAGACACGAATGAGCAGTTCTTC
CDR3aa: CASSLDTNEQFF

v_gene: TRBV6-5
len: 16
j_gene: TRBJ2-6
abundance: -
d_gene: -
CDR3nt: TGTGCCAGCAGTTACGAGTCCCTCTCTGGGGCCAACGTCCTGACTTTC
CDR3aa: CASSYESLSGANVLTF

v_gene: TRBV19
len: 16
j_gene: TRBJ2-1
abundance: -
d_gene: TRBD2
CDR3nt: TGTGCCAGTACCAATGCGGGTCCTAGCGGGAGTAATGAGCAGTTCTTC
CDR3aa: CASTNAGPSGSNEQFF

v_gene: TRBV5-5
len: 13
j_gene: TRBJ2-5
abundance: -
d_gene: TRBD1
CDR3nt: TGTGCCAGCAGCGCCGACAGGGTGGAGACCCAGTACTTC
CDR3aa: CASSADRVETQYF

v_gene: TRBV7-2
len: 15
j_gene: TRBJ2-2
abundance: -
d_gene: TRBD2
CDR3nt: TGTGCCAGCAGCTCCGGGACTACGAACACCGGGGAGCTGTTTTTT
CDR3aa: CASSSGTTNTGELFF

v_gene: TRBV19
len: 14
j_gene: TRBJ1-2
abundance: few
d_gene: -
CDR3nt: TGTGCCAGTCGCGCGGGGGCAGGGTACTATGGCTACACCTTC
CDR3aa: CASRAGAGYYGYTF

v_gene: TRBV6-1
len: 14
j_gene: TRBJ1-5
abundance: -
d_gene: -
CDR3nt: TGTGCCAGCAGTGAAGACAGAGGGAGAGAGGCCCAGCATTTT
CDR3aa: CASSEDRGREAQHF

v_gene: TRBV11-2
len: 15
j_gene: TRBJ2-1
abundance: once
d_gene: TRBD2
CDR3nt: TGTGCCAGCAGCACCGGACTAGCGGGAGAAGTTGAGCAGTTCTTC
CDR3aa: CASSTGLAGEVEQFF

v_gene: TRBV10-3
len: 13
j_gene: TRBJ2-7
abundance: -
d_gene: TRBD1
CDR3nt: TGTGCCATCAGTTACAGGGGGGTGGAGGAGCAGTACTTC
CDR3aa: CAISYRGVEEQYF

v_gene: TRBV5-3
len: 16
j_gene: TRBJ1-6
abundance: -
d_gene: TRBD1
CDR3nt: TGTGCCAGAAGCTCGGGCGGGGACAGGGTAAATTCACCCCTCCACTTT
CDR3aa: CARSSGGDRVNSPLHF

v_gene: TRBV5-6
len: 13
j_gene: TRBJ2-7
abundance: -
d_gene: TRBD2
CDR3nt: TGTGCCAGCAGCCTGGGCGGGAGATACGAGCAGTACTTC
CDR3aa: CASSLGGRYEQYF

v_gene: TRBV21-1
len: 18
j_gene: TRBJ2-1
abundance: -
d_gene: -
CDR3nt: TGTGCCAGCAGCAAAGAGGATAGCGGGAAGGTTTTGCCCTTTGAGCAGTTCTTC
CDR3aa: CASSKEDSGKVLPFEQFF

v_gene: TRBV13
len: 16
j_gene: TRBJ2-1
abundance: -
d_gene: -
CDR3nt: TGTGCCAGCAGCGACACTGCCCAGTTATCCTACAATGAGCAGTTCTTC
CDR3aa: CASSDTAQLSYNEQFF

v_gene: TRBV29-1
len: 19
j_gene: TRBJ2-1
abundance: -
d_gene: TRBD2
CDR3nt: TGCAGCGTTCTTGGGGGGACTAGCGGGAGGGAGAGGGTCTACAATGAGCAGTTCTTC
CDR3aa: CSVLGGTSGRERVYNEQFF

v_gene: TRBV28
len: 16
j_gene: TRBJ1-4
abundance: -
d_gene: -
CDR3nt: TGTGCCAGCAGTTTAAGCCTCGGGGGTGCAGATGAAAAACTGTTTTTT
CDR3aa: CASSLSLGGADEKLFF

v_gene: TRBV7-8
len: 18
j_gene: TRBJ2-3
abundance: -
d_gene: TRBD2
CDR3nt: TGTGCCAGCAGCTCCGAAGGGACTAGCGGGAGGCGGTCAGATACGCAGTATTTT
CDR3aa: CASSSEGTSGRRSDTQYF

v_gene: TRBV2
len: 14
j_gene: TRBJ1-1
abundance: -
d_gene: -
CDR3nt: TGTGCCAGCATGAGAGGGCAGCTGAACACTGAAGCTTTCTTT
CDR3aa: CASMRGQLNTEAFF

v_gene: TRBV2
len: 13
j_gene: TRBJ1-2
abundance: -
d_gene: TRBD1
CDR3nt: TGTGCCAGCAGTGGACAGGGTAGCTATGGCTACACCTTC
CDR3aa: CASSGQGSYGYTF

v_gene: TRBV6-5
len: 14
j_gene: TRBJ2-2
abundance: few
d_gene: TRBD1
CDR3nt: TGTGCCAGCAGCCTGACAGGGGACACCGGGGAGCTGTTTTTT
CDR3aa: CASSLTGDTGELFF

v_gene: TRBV25-1
len: 13
j_gene: TRBJ1-2
abundance: -
d_gene: -
CDR3nt: TGTGCCAGCAGTGAGCCGGGGTTGGAGGGCTACACCTTC
CDR3aa: CASSEPGLEGYTF

v_gene: TRBV7-3
len: 16
j_gene: TRBJ2-3
abundance: -
d_gene: TRBD2
CDR3nt: TGTGCCAGCAGCCCCTTAGCGGGGGGCCCGACAGATACGCAGTATTTT
CDR3aa: CASSPLAGGPTDTQYF

v_gene: TRBV7-3
len: 14
j_gene: TRBJ1-1
abundance: -
d_gene: -
CDR3nt: TGTGCCAGCAGCTTAACCCGGTTGCACACTGAAGCTTTCTTT
CDR3aa: CASSLTRLHTEAFF

v_gene: TRBV19
len: 13
j_gene: TRBJ2-1
abundance: -
d_gene: TRBD2
CDR3nt: TGTGCCAGTAGTCTAGCGGGAGTCAATGAGCAGTTCTTC
CDR3aa: CASSLAGVNEQFF

v_gene: TRBV7-2
len: 16
j_gene: TRBJ2-3
abundance: few
d_gene: TRBD2
CDR3nt: TGTGCCAGCAGCTTAGATGGGACTAGCGGTGGAGATACGCAGTATTTT
CDR3aa: CASSLDGTSGGDTQYF

v_gene: TRBV6-5
len: 15
j_gene: TRBJ1-1
abundance: -
d_gene: TRBD1
CDR3nt: TGTGCCAGCAGTCTCCTGGACAGGAGGAACACTGAAGCTTTCTTT
CDR3aa: CASSLLDRRNTEAFF

v_gene: TRBV7-9
len: 15
j_gene: TRBJ2-1
abundance: once
d_gene: TRBD2
CDR3nt: TGTGCCAGCAGCGCCGGGACTATCGCCTACAATGAGCAGTTCTTC
CDR3aa: CASSAGTIAYNEQFF

v_gene: TRBV7-9
len: 15
j_gene: TRBJ1-4
abundance: -
d_gene: TRBD1
CDR3nt: TGTGCCAGCAGCCCGAGGACAGGGAGTGATGAAAAACTGTTTTTT
CDR3aa: CASSPRTGSDEKLFF

v_gene: TRBV25-1
len: 15
j_gene: TRBJ2-7
abundance: once
d_gene: TRBD1
CDR3nt: TGTGCCAGCGACCAAGGACAGGGAAAGGCCTACGAGCAGTACTTC
CDR3aa: CASDQGQGKAYEQYF